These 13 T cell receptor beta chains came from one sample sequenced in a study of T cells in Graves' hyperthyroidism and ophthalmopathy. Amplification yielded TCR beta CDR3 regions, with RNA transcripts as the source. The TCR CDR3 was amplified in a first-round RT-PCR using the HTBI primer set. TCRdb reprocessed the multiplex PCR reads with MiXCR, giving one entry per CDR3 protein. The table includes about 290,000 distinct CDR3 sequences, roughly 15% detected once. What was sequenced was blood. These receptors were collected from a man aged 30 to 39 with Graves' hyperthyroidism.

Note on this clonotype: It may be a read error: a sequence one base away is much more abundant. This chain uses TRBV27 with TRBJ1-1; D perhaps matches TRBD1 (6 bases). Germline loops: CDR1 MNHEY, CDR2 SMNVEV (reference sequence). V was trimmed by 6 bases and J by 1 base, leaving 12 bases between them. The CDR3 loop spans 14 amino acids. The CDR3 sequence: CASRVGQGNTEAFF. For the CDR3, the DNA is TGTGCCAGCAGGGTGGGACAAGGGAACACTGAAGCTTTCTTT.

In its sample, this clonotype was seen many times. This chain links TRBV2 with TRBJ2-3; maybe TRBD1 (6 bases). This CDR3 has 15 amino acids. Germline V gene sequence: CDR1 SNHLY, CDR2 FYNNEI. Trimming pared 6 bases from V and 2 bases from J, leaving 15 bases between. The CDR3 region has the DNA TGTGCCAGCAGCCGGGACACCCTGTTCACAGATACGCAGTATTTT. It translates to CASSRDTLFTDTQYF.

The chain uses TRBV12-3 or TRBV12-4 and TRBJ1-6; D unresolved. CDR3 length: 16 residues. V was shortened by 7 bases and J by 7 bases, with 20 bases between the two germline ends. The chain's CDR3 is CASTLGRRIANSPLHF. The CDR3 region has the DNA TGTGCCAGCACCCTGGGGAGGAGGATTGCGAATTCACCCCTCCACTTT.

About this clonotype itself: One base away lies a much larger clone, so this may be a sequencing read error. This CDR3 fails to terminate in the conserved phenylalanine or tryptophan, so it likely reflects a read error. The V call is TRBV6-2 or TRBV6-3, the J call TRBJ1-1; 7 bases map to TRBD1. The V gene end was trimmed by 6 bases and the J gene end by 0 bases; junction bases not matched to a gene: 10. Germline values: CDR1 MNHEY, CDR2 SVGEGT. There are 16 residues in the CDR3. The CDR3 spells CASSPDRVKVNTEAFS. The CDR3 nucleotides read TGTGCCAGCAGCCCTGACAGGGTGAAGGTGAACACTGAAGCTTTCTCT.

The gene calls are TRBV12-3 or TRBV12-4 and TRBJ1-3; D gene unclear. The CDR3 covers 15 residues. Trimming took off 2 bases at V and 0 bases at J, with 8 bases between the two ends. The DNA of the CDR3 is TGTGCCAGCAGTTTATCTTCCTCCTCTGGAAACACCATATATTTT. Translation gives CASSLSSSSGNTIYF.

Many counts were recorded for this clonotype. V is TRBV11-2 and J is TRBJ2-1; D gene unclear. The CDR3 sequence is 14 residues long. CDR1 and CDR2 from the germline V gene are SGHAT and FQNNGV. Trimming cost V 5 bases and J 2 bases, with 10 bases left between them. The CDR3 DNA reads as TGTGCCAGCAGCCGGCGTGGGGCCTACAATGAGCAGTTCTTC. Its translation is CASSRRGAYNEQFF. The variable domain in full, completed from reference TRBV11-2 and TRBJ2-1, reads EAGVAQSPRYKIIEKRQSVAFWCNPISGHATLYWYQQILGQGPKLLIQFQNNGVVDDSQLPKDRFSAERLKGVDSTLKIQPAKLEDSAVYLCASSRRGAYNEQFFGPGTRLTVL.

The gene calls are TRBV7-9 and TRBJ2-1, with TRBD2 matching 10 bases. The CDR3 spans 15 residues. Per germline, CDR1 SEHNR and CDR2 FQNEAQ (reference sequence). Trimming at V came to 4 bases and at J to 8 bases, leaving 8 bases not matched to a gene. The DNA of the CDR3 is TGTGCCAGCAGCTCGGCCGGGACTAGCGAGCATGAGCAGTTCTTC. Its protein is CASSSAGTSEHEQFF.

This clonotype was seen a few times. The CDR3 is CASMFNRGKGEKLFF. Here the CDR3 DNA reads TGTGCCAGTATGTTCAATCGGGGGAAAGGTGAAAAACTGTTTTTT. The gene calls are TRBV19 and TRBJ1-4; the D gene is possibly TRBD1 (5 bases). Germline lookup yields CDR1 LNHDA and CDR2 SQIVND (reference sequence). This CDR3 region has 15 residues. Trimming shortened V by 7 bases and J by 7 bases, and 19 bases separated the two germline ends. The complete variable domain, with remaining parts taken from reference TRBV19 and TRBJ1-4, reads DGGITQSPKYLFRKEGQNVTLSCEQNLNHDAMYWYRQDPGQGLRLIYYSQIVNDFQKGDIAEGYSVSREKKESFPLTVTSAQKNPTAFYLCASMFNRGKGEKLFFGSGTQLSVL.

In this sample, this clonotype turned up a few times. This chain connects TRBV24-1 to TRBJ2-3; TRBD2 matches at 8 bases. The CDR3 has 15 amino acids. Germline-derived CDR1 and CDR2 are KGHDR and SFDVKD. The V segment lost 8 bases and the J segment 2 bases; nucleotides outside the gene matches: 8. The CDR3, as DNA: TGTGCCACCATTGCCAGCGGGAGTGACACAGATACGCAGTATTTT. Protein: CATIASGSDTDTQYF.

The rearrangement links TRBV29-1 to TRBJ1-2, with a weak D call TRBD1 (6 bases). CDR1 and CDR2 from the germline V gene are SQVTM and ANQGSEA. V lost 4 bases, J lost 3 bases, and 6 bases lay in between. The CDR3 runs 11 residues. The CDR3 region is CSVGTDYGYTF. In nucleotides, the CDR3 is TGCAGCGTTGGGACAGACTATGGCTACACCTTC.

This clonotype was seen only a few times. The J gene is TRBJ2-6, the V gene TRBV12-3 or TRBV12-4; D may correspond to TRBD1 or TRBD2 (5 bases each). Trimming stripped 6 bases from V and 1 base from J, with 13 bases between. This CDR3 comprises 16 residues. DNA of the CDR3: TGTGCCAGCAGGCAAGAGTGGGGGTCTGGGGCCAACGTCCTGACTTTC. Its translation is CASRQEWGSGANVLTF.

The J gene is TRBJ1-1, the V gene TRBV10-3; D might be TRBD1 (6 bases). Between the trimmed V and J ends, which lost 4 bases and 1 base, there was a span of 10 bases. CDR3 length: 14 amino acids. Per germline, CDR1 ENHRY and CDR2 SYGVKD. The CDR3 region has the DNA TGTGCCATCAGTGGAGGGGACACGAACACTGAAGCTTTCTTT. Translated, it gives CAISGGDTNTEAFF.

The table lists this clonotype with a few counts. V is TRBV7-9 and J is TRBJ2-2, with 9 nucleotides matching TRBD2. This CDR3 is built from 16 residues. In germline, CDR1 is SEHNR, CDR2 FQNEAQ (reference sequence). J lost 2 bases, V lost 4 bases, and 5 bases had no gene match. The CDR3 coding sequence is TGTGCCAGCAGCTCAAGACTAGCGGAAAACACCGGGGAGCTGTTTTTT. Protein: CASSSRLAENTGELFF.